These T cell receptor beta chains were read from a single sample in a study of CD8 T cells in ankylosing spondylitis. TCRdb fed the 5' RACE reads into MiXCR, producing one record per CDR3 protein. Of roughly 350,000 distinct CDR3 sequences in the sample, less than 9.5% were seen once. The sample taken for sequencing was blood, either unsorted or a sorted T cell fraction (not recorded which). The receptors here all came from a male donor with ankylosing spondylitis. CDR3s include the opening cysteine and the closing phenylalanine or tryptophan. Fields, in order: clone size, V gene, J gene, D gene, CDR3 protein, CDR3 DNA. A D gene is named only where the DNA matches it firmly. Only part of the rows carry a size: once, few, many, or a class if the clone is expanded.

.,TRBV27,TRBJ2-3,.,CASSTPRGVITDTQYF,TGTGCCAGCAGTACCCCCAGGGGGGTCATCACAGATACGCAGTATTTT
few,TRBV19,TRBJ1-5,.,CASSIRILIANQPQHF,TGTGCCAGTAGTATCAGGATCCTTATAGCAAATCAGCCCCAGCATTTT
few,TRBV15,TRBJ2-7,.,CATSSGDRRAYEQYF,TGTGCCACCAGCAGTGGGGACCGCAGGGCCTACGAGCAGTACTTC
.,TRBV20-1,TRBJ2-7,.,CSARKALARVYEQYF,TGCAGTGCTAGAAAAGCCCTGGCCAGGGTCTACGAGCAGTACTTC
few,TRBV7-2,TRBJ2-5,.,CASSSIRFQETQYF,TGTGCCAGCAGCTCGATCAGGTTTCAAGAGACCCAGTACTTC
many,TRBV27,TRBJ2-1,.,CASGNAPRNEQFF,TGTGCCAGCGGCAACGCCCCGAGGAATGAGCAGTTCTTC
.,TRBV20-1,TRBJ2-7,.,CSARGDLYYEQYF,TGCAGTGCTAGAGGGGACCTATACTACGAGCAGTACTTC
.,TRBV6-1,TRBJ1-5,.,CASSEGGPNQPQHF,TGTGCCAGCAGTGAAGGAGGCCCGAATCAGCCCCAGCATTTT
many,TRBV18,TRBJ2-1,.,CASSNQGTDRTHYNEQFF,TGTGCCAGCTCTAACCAAGGAACCGACAGGACTCACTACAATGAGCAGTTCTTC
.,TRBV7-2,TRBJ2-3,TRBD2,CASSPPLAGGGDTQYF,TGTGCCAGCAGCCCCCCCTTAGCGGGTGGGGGGGATACGCAGTATTTT
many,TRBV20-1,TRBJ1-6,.,CSARVPYNSPLHF,TGCAGTGCTAGAGTTCCCTATAATTCACCCCTCCACTTT
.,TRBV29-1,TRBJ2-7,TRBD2,CSVENFGTSVSEQYF,TGCAGCGTTGAAAATTTCGGGACTAGCGTTTCGGAGCAGTACTTC
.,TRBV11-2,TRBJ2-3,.,CASSPSRGGRDTQYF,TGTGCCAGCAGCCCTAGCAGAGGGGGTCGGGATACGCAGTATTTT
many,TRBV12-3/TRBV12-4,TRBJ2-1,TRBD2,CASSLWGTSGSTGEQFF,TGTGCCAGCAGTTTATGGGGGACTAGCGGGAGCACCGGTGAGCAGTTCTTC
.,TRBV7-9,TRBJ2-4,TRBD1,CASSLTQGAKTIQYF,TGTGCCAGCAGCTTGACCCAGGGGGCCAAAACCATTCAGTACTTC
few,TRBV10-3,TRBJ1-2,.,CAISAGQDYGYTF,TGTGCCATCAGCGCGGGACAAGACTATGGCTACACCTTC
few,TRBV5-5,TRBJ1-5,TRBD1,CASADRANQPQHF,TGTGCCAGTGCGGACAGGGCAAATCAGCCCCAGCATTTT
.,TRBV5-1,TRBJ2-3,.,CASSLEGAPDTQYF,TGCGCCAGCAGCTTGGAGGGCGCGCCAGATACGCAGTATTTT
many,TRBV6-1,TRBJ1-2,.,CASREDPNYGYTF,TGTGCCAGCAGGGAAGATCCTAACTATGGCTACACCTTC
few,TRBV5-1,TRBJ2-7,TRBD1,CASSLDAGTGLYEQYF,TGCGCCAGCAGCTTGGACGCCGGGACAGGGCTCTACGAGCAGTACTTC
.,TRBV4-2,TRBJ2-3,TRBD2,CASSQAGTSGDTQYF,TGTGCCAGCAGCCAAGCCGGGACTAGCGGAGATACGCAGTATTTT
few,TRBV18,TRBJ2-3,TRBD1,CASSLGQLGTDTQYF,TGTGCCAGCTCACTGGGACAGCTCGGCACAGATACGCAGTATTTT
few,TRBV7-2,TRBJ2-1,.,CASSLEATYYNEQFF,TGTGCCAGCAGCTTGGAGGCTACATACTACAATGAGCAGTTCTTC
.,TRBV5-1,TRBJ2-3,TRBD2,CASSQRTSASTDTQYF,TGCGCCAGCAGCCAACGGACTAGCGCGAGCACAGATACGCAGTATTTT
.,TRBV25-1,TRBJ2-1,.,CASKSEGRGPYNEQFF,TGTGCCAGCAAATCGGAGGGGCGGGGGCCCTACAATGAGCAGTTCTTC
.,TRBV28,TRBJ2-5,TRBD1,CASSWTGTGGGTQYF,TGTGCCAGCAGCTGGACCGGGACAGGCGGTGGGACCCAGTACTTC
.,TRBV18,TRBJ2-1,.,CASSPLVSNEQFF,TGTGCCAGCTCACCACTCGTTTCCAATGAGCAGTTCTTC
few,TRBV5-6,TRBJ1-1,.,CASSWGSRGGTEAFF,TGTGCCAGCAGCTGGGGATCACGAGGAGGCACTGAAGCTTTCTTT
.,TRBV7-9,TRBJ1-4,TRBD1,CASSFLDRGNEKLFF,TGTGCCAGCAGCTTCCTGGACAGGGGTAATGAAAAACTGTTTTTT
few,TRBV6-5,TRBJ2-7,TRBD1,CASSYRDRVYEQYF,TGTGCCAGCAGTTACCGGGACAGGGTCTACGAGCAGTACTTC
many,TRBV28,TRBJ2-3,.,CASSHAGTSTDTQYF,TGTGCCAGCAGCCACGCAGGGACTAGCACAGATACGCAGTATTTT
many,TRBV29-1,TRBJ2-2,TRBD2,CSVVEREPTGELFF,TGCAGCGTTGTAGAGCGGGAGCCCACCGGGGAGCTGTTTTTT
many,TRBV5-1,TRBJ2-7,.,CASSFDSYEQYF,TGCGCCAGCAGTTTTGACAGCTACGAGCAGTACTTC
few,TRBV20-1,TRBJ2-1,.,CCARDHEAYSSYNEQFF,TGCTGTGCTAGAGATCATGAGGCGTACAGCTCCTACAATGAGCAGTTCTTC
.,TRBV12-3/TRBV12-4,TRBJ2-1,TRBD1,CASRRGQDNEQFF,TGTGCCAGCAGGCGGGGACAGGACAATGAGCAGTTCTTC
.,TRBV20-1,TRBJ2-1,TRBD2,CSARDPLAGGPSEQFF,TGCAGTGCTAGAGATCCGCTAGCGGGAGGGCCTTCTGAGCAGTTCTTC
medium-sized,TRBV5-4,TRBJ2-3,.,CASSGNTDTQYF,TGTGCCAGCAGCGGGAACACAGATACGCAGTATTTT
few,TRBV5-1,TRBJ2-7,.,CASSLVDGISYEQYF,TGCGCCAGCAGCTTGGTGGACGGGATCTCCTACGAGCAGTACTTC
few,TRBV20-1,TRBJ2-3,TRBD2,CSASTGTSGTDTQYF,TGCAGTGCTTCGACCGGGACTAGCGGCACAGATACGCAGTATTTT
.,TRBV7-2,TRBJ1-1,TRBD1,CASSSWTGMTEAFF,TGTGCCAGCAGCTCCTGGACAGGGATGACTGAAGCTTTCTTT
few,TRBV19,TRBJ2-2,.,CASRQTRTGELFF,TGTGCCAGTAGGCAGACTCGCACCGGGGAGCTGTTTTTT
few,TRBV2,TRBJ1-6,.,CASNGRPSHSPLHF,TGTGCCAGCAACGGACGGCCTTCCCATTCACCCCTCCACTTT
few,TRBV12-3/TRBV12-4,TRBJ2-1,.,CASSPRAFEQFF,TGTGCCAGCAGTCCAAGGGCGTTTGAGCAGTTCTTC
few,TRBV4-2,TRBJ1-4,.,CASSQEQTNEKLFF,TGTGCCAGCAGCCAAGAACAAACGAATGAAAAACTGTTTTTT
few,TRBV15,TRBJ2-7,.,CATSRPSVEQYF,TGTGCCACCAGTCGTCCCTCCGTCGAGCAGTACTTC
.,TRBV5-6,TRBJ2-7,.,CASSKTGRAYEQYF,TGTGCCAGCAGCAAGACAGGGAGGGCCTACGAGCAGTACTTC
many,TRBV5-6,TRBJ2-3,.,CASSLSVADTQYF,TGTGCCAGCAGCTTGTCCGTGGCAGATACGCAGTATTTT
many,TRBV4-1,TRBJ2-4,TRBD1,CASSTGQGNIQYF,TGCGCCAGCAGCACGGGACAGGGGAACATTCAGTACTTC
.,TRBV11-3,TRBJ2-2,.,CASSLGGGENTGELFF,TGTGCCAGCAGCTTAGGTGGGGGCGAGAACACCGGGGAGCTGTTTTTT
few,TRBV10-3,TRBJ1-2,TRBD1,CAISESLGTAYGYTF,TGTGCCATCAGTGAGTCGCTTGGGACAGCTTATGGCTACACCTTC
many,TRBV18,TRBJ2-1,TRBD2,CASPKPGLATNEQFF,TGTGCCAGCCCGAAGCCGGGACTAGCGACGAATGAGCAGTTCTTC